This TCR beta chain was obtained from a study of T cells in localized non-small cell lung cancer. Overall study findings and caveats: Uninvolved adjacent lung had more T cell clonality than any other tissue, topping tumor. Density of T cells in blood, when higher, went with longer overall survival. Appearances in adjacent lung were noted for a median roughly 58 of the top 100 tumor clones.

Turning to this clone: Antigen specificity is unknown.

Here immunoSEQ multiplex PCR was the method, and the copy in TCRdb shows in-frame clones only, minus some. The sample consists of tens of thousands of clones, about nine tenths of them appearing once. The CDR3 loop spans 14 amino acids. The V and J ends lost 0 bases and 7 bases respectively, with 12 bases between them. The germline gives CDR1 SGHTA, CDR2 FQGNSA. The chain recombines TRBV7-2 with TRBJ1-2; D is perhaps TRBD1 (6 bases). The sample consisted of peripheral blood, taken before any cancer treatment. The receptor comes from a female donor older than 55 with stage I squamous cell lung carcinoma. CDR3 sequence reads: CASSLAPQGAGYTF. CDR3 coding DNA: TGTGCCAGCAGCTTAGCCCCACAGGGAGCTGGCTACACCTTC.